The 8 T cell receptor beta chains below were found in one sample sequenced in a study of response to subunit inactivated influenza vaccine. TCRdb passed the RT-PCR reads through MiXCR, listing each CDR3 protein once. The data hold 650,000 or so distinct CDR3 sequences, with about 14% observed a single time. The sequencing used PBMCs from blood, collected less than 15 days before vaccination. The source of these receptors is a middle-aged man who received an inactivated influenza vaccine.

This clonotype was recorded many times. The genes are TRBV29-1 and TRBJ2-7; no reliable D call. Per the germline V gene, CDR1 is SQVTM and CDR2 is ANQGSEA. The CDR3 has 12 residues. The V gene lost 0 bases and the J gene lost 3 bases, with 6 bases spanning the gap. The DNA of the CDR3 is TGCAGCGTTGAAGATGACGGCTACGAGCAGTACTTC. It specifies CSVEDDGYEQYF.

This chain connects TRBV29-1 to TRBJ2-7; 11 bases fit TRBD2. V lost 4 bases, J lost 6 bases, and 5 bases stayed unmatched. CDR1 and CDR2 from the germline V gene are SQVTM and ANQGSEA. The CDR3 contains 13 residues. The CDR3 protein is CSVVASGRFEQYF. CDR3 bases: TGCAGCGTTGTGGCTAGCGGGAGGTTCGAGCAGTACTTC.

This clonotype was counted between two and nine times. V gene TRBV2 combines with J gene TRBJ2-7; no clear D gene. The CDR3 sequence is 14 residues long. Between the trimmed V and J ends, which lost 10 bases and 2 bases, there was a span of 18 bases. Per the germline V gene, CDR1 is SNHLY and CDR2 is FYNNEI. The CDR3 DNA follows: TGTGCCACAACTCTGGGGATGGGTGCCTACGAGCAGTACTTC. It codes for CATTLGMGAYEQYF.

The V call is TRBV20-1, the J call TRBJ2-1; D is ambiguous. Trimming removed 2 bases from V and 5 bases from J, with 10 bases in between. CDR3 size: 13 residues. Germline V gives CDR1 DFQATT, CDR2 SNEGSKA (reference sequence). CDR3 DNA sequence: TGCAGTGCTAGACAGTCGGCCGACAATGAGCAGTTCTTC. Translated, it gives CSARQSADNEQFF.

This clonotype was seen only a few times. V gene TRBV6-2 or TRBV6-3 combines with J gene TRBJ1-1; 7 bases agree with TRBD1. CDR3 size: 15 residues. V lost 5 bases to trimming and J lost 4 bases; unmatched junction nucleotides: 10. Per germline, CDR1 MNHEY and CDR2 SVGEGT. The CDR3: CASSPYTGDTTEAFF. The CDR3 nucleotides are TGTGCCAGCAGTCCTTATACAGGGGATACCACTGAAGCTTTCTTT.

This clonotype was seen many times. The chain carries TRBV10-3 and TRBJ2-1; 8 positions match TRBD1. V was clipped by 10 bases and J by 6 bases; unmatched bases: 8. The germline gives CDR1 ENHRY, CDR2 SYGVKD. This CDR3 has 13 residues. The CDR3 DNA sequence: TGTGCCAACGGACAGGGTAGAGGCAATGAGCAGTTCTTC. This codes for CANGQGRGNEQFF.

The chain links TRBV5-1 to TRBJ1-1, with D perhaps TRBD1 (6 bases). CDR1 is SGHRS and CDR2 is YFSETQ in the germline V gene. V was cut by 8 bases and J by 0 bases, with 17 bases left in between. The length of the CDR3 is 15 residues. CDR3 residues: CASRIEDRMNTEAFF. The CDR3 nucleotides are TGCGCCAGTCGGATCGAAGACAGGATGAACACTGAAGCTTTCTTT.

This clonotype occurred a few times. The gene calls are TRBV20-1 and TRBJ2-1, with D possibly being TRBD1 (6 bases). The germline V gene has CDR1 DFQATT and CDR2 SNEGSKA (reference sequence). Trimming cost V 3 bases and J 9 bases, with 9 bases left between them. CDR3 length equals 11 residues. In DNA, the CDR3 is TGCAGTGCTAGCAGAGGGGGTGAGCAGTTCTTC. It codes for CSASRGGEQFF.